Below, 12 T cell receptor beta chains from the same sample are listed, as sequenced in a study of T cells in Graves' hyperthyroidism and ophthalmopathy. Amplified regions were TCR beta CDR3 sequences from RNA transcripts. RT-PCR in the first round (using the HTBI primer set) targeted the TCR CDR3. TCRdb ran MiXCR on the multiplex PCR reads and lists one entry per CDR3 protein. The table shows fewer than 350,000 distinct CDR3 sequences, with 18% occurring only once. The sequenced sample was blood. The receptor source for this set is a woman in her forties or fifties with Graves' hyperthyroidism.

This clonotype was observed at least ten times. The rearrangement joins TRBV13 to TRBJ2-5; D is unclear. From germline, CDR1 is PRHDT and CDR2 FYEKMQ (reference sequence). The CDR3 spans 10 residues. Trimming left V 8 bases short and J 5 bases short, with 6 bases between. As DNA, the CDR3 is TGTGCCAGCGGGTCCGAGACCCAGTACTTC. Its protein product is CASGSETQYF.

This clonotype was counted many times. The J gene is TRBJ2-7, the V gene TRBV30; 7 bases match TRBD1. The J segment lost 0 bases and the V segment lost 2 bases, leaving 1 base of the junction unmatched. This CDR3 region has 13 residues. Germline lookup yields CDR1 GTSNPN and CDR2 SVGIG (reference sequence). For the CDR3, the DNA is TGTGCCTGGAGTTGGGACAGCTCCTACGAGCAGTACGTC. This translates into CAWSWDSSYEQYV.

This clonotype occurred a few times. The J gene is TRBJ1-1, the V gene TRBV7-9; D call uncertain. This CDR3 has 14 amino acids. From germline, CDR1 is SEHNR and CDR2 FQNEAQ (reference sequence). Trimming removed 5 bases at V and 0 bases at J, with 10 bases between. CDR3 sequence: CASSGRNLNTEAFF. CDR3 in DNA: TGTGCCAGCAGCGGCAGGAACTTGAACACTGAAGCTTTCTTT.

This clonotype was recorded a few times. The V gene is TRBV5-6, the J gene TRBJ1-1; tentatively, D is TRBD1 (5 bases). The CDR3 is 16 amino acids. Trimming stripped 4 bases from V and 4 bases from J, with 20 bases between. Looked up from germline, CDR1 is SGHDT and CDR2 is YYEEEE. The CDR3 spells CASSRGALWASTEAFF. The CDR3 DNA reads TGTGCCAGCAGCCGAGGGGCCCTCTGGGCTAGCACTGAAGCTTTCTTT. Looking up the rest from reference TRBV5-6 and TRBJ1-1 gives the full variable domain: DAGVTQSPTHLIKTRGQQVTLRCSPKSGHDTVSWYQQALGQGPQFIFQYYEEEERQRGNFPDRFSGHQFPNYSSELNVNALLLGDSALYLCASSRGALWASTEAFFGQGTRLTVV.

This clonotype has at least ten counts. The rearrangement uses TRBV2 and TRBJ2-1, with TRBD2 identical over 7 bases. Trimming at V came to 4 bases and at J to 0 bases, leaving 3 bases not matched to a gene. The CDR3 runs 15 residues. Per germline, CDR1 SNHLY and CDR2 FYNNEI. The CDR3: CASSAGGGSYNEQFF. The DNA of the CDR3 is TGTGCCAGCAGTGCTGGGGGGGGCTCCTACAATGAGCAGTTCTTC.

This clonotype was counted ten times or more. The chain joins TRBV11-2 to TRBJ1-1; D might be TRBD1 (5 bases). Germline assignment: CDR1 SGHAT and CDR2 FQNNGV. The CDR3 consists of 14 residues. V lost 2 bases and J lost 9, with 16 bases in between. The CDR3 sequence is CASSLSRQGGKAFF. The CDR3 nucleotides read TGTGCCAGCAGCTTAAGTCGGCAGGGAGGGAAAGCTTTCTTT.

The rearrangement uses TRBV2 and TRBJ2-3, with 9 bases lining up with TRBD2. V was pared by 3 bases and J by 1 base, with 8 bases of the junction left unmatched. Per germline, CDR1 SNHLY and CDR2 FYNNEI. CDR3 length: 17 amino acids. CDR3 sequence (DNA): TGTGCCAGCAGTGACCCCCCTAGCGGGATCGGCACAGATACGCAGTATTTT. This gives the protein CASSDPPSGIGTDTQYF.

Many counts were recorded for this clonotype. This rearrangement joins TRBV11-3 to TRBJ2-1; TRBD2 aligns across 11 bases. V shed 4 bases and J 7 bases; nucleotides not matched to a gene: 3. This CDR3 region has 14 residues. Germline V gene lookup returns CDR1 SGHNT and CDR2 YENEEA. The CDR3 coding sequence is TGTGCCAGCAGCTCGACTAGCGGGACGAATGAGCAGTTCTTC. It is translated as CASSSTSGTNEQFF.

This clonotype occurred many times. This sequence joins TRBV2 and TRBJ2-3; 7 positions agree with TRBD1. After removal of 6 bases from V and 2 bases from J, the junction contained 5 bases not matched to a gene. The CDR3 runs to 14 residues. Germline CDR1 and CDR2: SNHLY and FYNNEI. This chain's CDR3 is CASRETGYTDTQYF. CDR3 sequence (DNA): TGTGCCAGCAGAGAGACAGGGTACACAGATACGCAGTATTTT.

The chain joins TRBV20-1 to TRBJ1-1, with D tentatively TRBD1 (6 bases). This CDR3 has 13 residues. The germline V gene encodes CDR1 DFQATT and CDR2 SNEGSKA (reference sequence). The V gene lost 5 bases and the J gene lost 0 bases, with 10 bases spanning the gap. The CDR3 loop is CSAATGLNTEAFF. For the CDR3, the DNA is TGCAGTGCTGCGACAGGATTGAACACTGAAGCTTTCTTT.

The rearrangement joins TRBV6-1 to TRBJ2-2; D is unclear. The CDR3 contains 17 residues. CDR1 MNHNS and CDR2 SASEGT come from the germline V gene. V shed 1 base and J shed 5 bases, with 17 bases lying between them. DNA of the CDR3: TGTGCCAGCAGTGAAGTCCGACTCATACCCCGAACCGGGGAGCTGTTTTTT. Translated: CASSEVRLIPRTGELFF.

The J gene is TRBJ2-1, the V gene TRBV14; no definite D call. The CDR3 loop spans 16 amino acids. From germline, CDR1 is SGHDN and CDR2 FVKESK. V lost 1 base and J lost 2, with 12 bases in between. CDR3 in DNA: TGTGCCAGCAGCCAAGTGCAAGTCTTAACCTACAATGAGCAGTTCTTC. It encodes CASSQVQVLTYNEQFF.